This T cell receptor beta chain comes out of a study of PD-1 blockade in classical Hodgkin lymphoma. Study-wide context: Treatment was intravenous nivolumab, 3 mg/kg every 2 weeks, until progression.

General study findings and limits: Reported baseline diversity: healthy donors highest, relapsed/refractory patients lowest. Causes of the repertoire differences remain undefined, possibly disease activity or prior therapy. By C4D1, diversity of CD4+ TCRs had risen significantly, whereas that of CD8+ TCRs had not.

Points on this clone: The antigen is not known.

Each and every patient relapsed after autologous stem cell transplantation, and patients got differing brentuximab vedotin exposure. V was pared by 6 bases and J by 3 bases, with 7 bases of the junction left unmatched. CDR1 is SNHLY and CDR2 is FYNNEI in the germline V gene. This CDR3 is 15 amino acids long. Clones were sequenced by immunoSEQ multiplex PCR, and TCRdb holds only the in-frame ones, with some missing. The repertoire holds fewer than 50,000 clones, with around 86% as singletons. The TCR sequence derives from a human donor with classical Hodgkin lymphoma. The specimen was peripheral blood mononuclear cells (PBMCs), collected before the second cycle of nivolumab. The V gene is TRBV2, the J gene TRBJ2-2, with 7 nucleotides matching TRBD2. CDR3 sequence (DNA): TGTGCCAGCAGCCTCAGCGGGAAGCACACCGGGGAGCTGTTTTTT. It encodes CASSLSGKHTGELFF.